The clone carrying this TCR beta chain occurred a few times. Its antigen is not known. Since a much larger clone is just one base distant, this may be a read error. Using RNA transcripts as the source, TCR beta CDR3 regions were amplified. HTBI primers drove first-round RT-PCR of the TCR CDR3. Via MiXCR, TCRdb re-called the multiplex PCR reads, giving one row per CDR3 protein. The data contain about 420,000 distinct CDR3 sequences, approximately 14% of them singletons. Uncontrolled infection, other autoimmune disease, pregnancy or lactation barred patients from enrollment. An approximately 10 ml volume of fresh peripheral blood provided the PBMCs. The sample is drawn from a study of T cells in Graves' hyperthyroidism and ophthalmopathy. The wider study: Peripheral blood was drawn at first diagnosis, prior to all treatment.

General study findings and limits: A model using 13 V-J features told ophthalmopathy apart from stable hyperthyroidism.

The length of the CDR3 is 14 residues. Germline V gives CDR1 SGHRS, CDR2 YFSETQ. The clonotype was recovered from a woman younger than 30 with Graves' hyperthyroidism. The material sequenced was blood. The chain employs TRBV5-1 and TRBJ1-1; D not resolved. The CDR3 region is CASRDPGRNTEASF. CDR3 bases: TGCGCCAGCAGGGACCCGGGGAGGAACACTGAAGCTTCCTTT.